Following are 22 T cell receptor beta chains from one sample sequenced in a study of T cell repertoires in cytomegalovirus infection. TCRdb re-analysed the reads in MiXCR, keeping a single row per CDR3 protein. In the table there are hundreds of thousands of distinct CDR3 sequences, under 55% of which are singletons. No antigen has been identified for these receptors. The sample in question was cultured PBMCs, obtained from culture after CMV antigen stimulation. Receptors were obtained from a human donor in good health (CMV status not recorded). Some clones in this sample may be carry-over from other donors' samples.

This clonotype was seen a few times. This sequence joins TRBV5-1 and TRBJ1-2; D remains unclear. V was cut by 4 bases and J by 4 bases, with 14 bases left in between. CDR3 size: 14 residues. Germline V CDR1 and CDR2: SGHRS, YFSETQ. CDR3 loop: CASSEGGIGYGYTF. The CDR3 bases are TGCGCCAGCAGCGAGGGAGGGATCGGCTATGGCTACACCTTC.

This clonotype has more than one count but fewer than ten. The genes are TRBV20-1 and TRBJ1-2, with D hard to call. Trimming shortened V by 1 base and J by 8 bases, and 8 bases separated the two germline ends. CDR3 length equals 11 residues. Per the germline V gene, CDR1 is DFQATT and CDR2 is SNEGSKA (reference sequence). The CDR3 is CSARAPAGYTF. The CDR3 DNA is TGCAGTGCTAGAGCCCCAGCCGGCTACACCTTC.

This clonotype showed up just a few times. The DNA of the CDR3 is TGTGCCAGCAGCTTAGGATCGGCTAGCGGGAGTCGGGCCCAGTACTTC. Translating gives CASSLGSASGSRAQYF. The chain links TRBV7-6 to TRBJ2-5; 10 positions match TRBD2. There are 16 residues in the CDR3. V gave up 1 base and J gave up 9 bases; unmatched junction bases: 11. In germline, CDR1 is SGHVS, CDR2 FNYEAQ.

The rearrangement links TRBV11-2 to TRBJ2-3; the D gene is possibly TRBD2 (5 bases). Trimming removed 0 bases at V and 11 bases at J, with 9 bases between. Germline V gives CDR1 SGHAT, CDR2 FQNNGV. This CDR3 has 12 residues. The CDR3 coding sequence is TGTGCCAGCAGCTTAGATGTTAGCGAGCAGTATTTT. Residues: CASSLDVSEQYF.

This clonotype was counted only a few times. The rearrangement uses TRBV20-1 and TRBJ1-5; D might be TRBD1 (6 bases). Trimming took 3 bases from V and 6 from J, leaving 15 bases between them. CDR3 length: 14 amino acids. Germline V lookup: CDR1 DFQATT, CDR2 SNEGSKA (reference sequence). CDR3 coding DNA: TGCAGTGCTAGCACGGGGGGCAGGGGTCAGCCCCAGCATTTT. Translating gives CSASTGGRGQPQHF.

This clonotype has a handful of counts. The rearrangement uses TRBV12-3 or TRBV12-4 and TRBJ2-7; D may be TRBD1 or TRBD2 (5 bases each). This CDR3 has 13 amino acids. The V end was cut by 4 bases, the J end by 5 bases, with 12 bases between. CDR3: CASSWDLPDEQYF. The CDR3 coding sequence is TGTGCCAGCAGTTGGGACCTCCCTGACGAGCAGTACTTC.

DNA of the CDR3: TGTGCCAGCAGACCCACAGGGTTAAACACTGAAGCTTTCTTT. It translates to CASRPTGLNTEAFF. The chain couples TRBV28 to TRBJ1-1; TRBD1 is a possible D gene (6 bases). Germline V gives CDR1 MDHEN, CDR2 SYDVKM. The CDR3 covers 14 residues. V lost 6 bases and J lost 2, with 13 bases in between. The full variable domain, in which reference TRBV28 and TRBJ1-1 provide the parts outside the CDR3, is DVKVTQSSRYLVKRTGEKVFLECVQDMDHENMFWYRQDPGLGLRLIYFSYDVKMKEKGDIPEGYSVSREKKERFSLILESASTNQTSMYLCASRPTGLNTEAFFGQGTRLTVV.

The chain uses TRBV6-1 and TRBJ1-1; tentatively, D is TRBD1 (6 bases). The CDR3 length is 13 residues. Trimming cost V 1 base and J 4 bases, with 7 bases left between them. Germline V CDR1 and CDR2: MNHNS, SASEGT. The CDR3 nucleotides are TGTGCCAGCAGTGAAGAACAGGGCACTGAAGCTTTCTTT. Its protein is CASSEEQGTEAFF.

J is TRBJ2-1 and V is TRBV6-6, with TRBD2 identical over 16 bases. V was pared by 5 bases and J by 8 bases, with 6 bases of the junction left unmatched. This CDR3 has 16 amino acids. Germline V gives CDR1 MNHNY, CDR2 SVGAGI (reference sequence). CDR3 sequence reads: CASSPPGTSGRDEQFF. DNA of the CDR3: TGTGCCAGCAGTCCACCCGGGACTAGCGGGAGGGATGAGCAGTTCTTC.

The CDR3, as DNA: TGTGCCAGCAGCTCAACCTCGGCCCGCCGGGAGGAGCAGTTCTTC. Its protein is CASSSTSARREEQFF. The gene calls are TRBV5-4 and TRBJ2-1, with a weak D call TRBD2 (6 bases). Germline V CDR1 and CDR2: SGHNT, YYREEE (reference sequence). V lost 3 bases to trimming and J lost 10 bases, with 20 bases between them. The CDR3 has 15 residues.

The chain links TRBV7-2 to TRBJ2-7, with 16 bases identical to TRBD2. Germline loops: CDR1 SGHTA, CDR2 FQGNSA. The CDR3 has 17 amino acids. Trimming took 5 bases from V and 6 from J; bases not matched to a gene: 10. CDR3 amino acids: CASSPGTSGGAGGEQYF. Written as DNA, the CDR3 is TGTGCCAGCAGCCCAGGGACTAGCGGGGGGGCAGGTGGCGAGCAGTACTTC.

This clonotype has just a few counts. The genes are TRBV7-6 and TRBJ2-7, with a possible D match to TRBD2 (6 bases). V was clipped by 6 bases and J by 0 bases, with 18 bases between them. The CDR3 loop spans 16 amino acids. Germline loops: CDR1 SGHVS, CDR2 FNYEAQ. CDR3 in DNA: TGTGCCAGCAGATCGGGGGACCGGGGGTCCTCCTACGAGCAGTACTTC. Translated: CASRSGDRGSSYEQYF.

Only a few counts were recorded for this clonotype. V usage is TRBV2 and J usage is TRBJ1-3; TRBD1 agrees at 8 bases. The CDR3 extends over 16 amino acids. Trimming at V came to 5 bases and at J to 0 bases, leaving 6 bases not matched to a gene. The germline V gene has CDR1 SNHLY and CDR2 FYNNEI. The CDR3 spells CASSRTGTLSGNTIYF. CDR3 bases: TGTGCCAGCAGTCGGACAGGGACCCTCTCTGGAAACACCATATATTTT.

The rearrangement joins TRBV20-1 to TRBJ1-5, with TRBD1 matching over 10 bases. Germline V gene sequence: CDR1 DFQATT, CDR2 SNEGSKA (reference sequence). This CDR3 spans 15 amino acids. V lost 3 bases, J lost 7 bases, and 9 bases stayed unmatched. CDR3 coding DNA: TGCAGTGCTAGGACTCGGACAGGGGGAGACCAGCCCCAGCATTTT. This encodes CSARTRTGGDQPQHF.

The rearrangement joins TRBV7-4 to TRBJ2-7, with 8 nucleotides matching TRBD2. Germline V gene data show CDR1 as SGHVT and CDR2 as SQSDAQ. With V trimmed by 5 bases and J by 3 bases, 0 bases remained unmatched. CDR3 length: 12 amino acids. CDR3 amino acids: CASSRGGYEQYF. In DNA, the CDR3 is TGTGCCAGCAGCCGGGGGGGCTACGAGCAGTACTTC.

The chain combines TRBV29-1 with TRBJ2-3; 14 positions match TRBD2. Germline V gene sequence: CDR1 SQVTM, CDR2 ANQGSEA. With 2 bases clipped from V and 5 bases from J, the junction kept 9 bases outside the gene matches. The CDR3 totals 17 residues. The chain's CDR3 is CSVEPGGLAGVGDTQYF. As DNA, the CDR3 is TGCAGCGTTGAACCAGGGGGACTAGCGGGAGTTGGAGATACGCAGTATTTT.

The chain links TRBV7-9 to TRBJ2-7; 8 bases line up with TRBD1. With 4 bases clipped from V and 3 bases from J, the junction kept 8 bases outside the gene matches. The CDR3 contains 15 residues. CDR1 and CDR2 from the germline V gene are SEHNR and FQNEAQ (reference sequence). CDR3 DNA: TGTGCCAGCAGCTCACCGGGGACAGGATTCTACGAGCAGTACTTC. This gives the protein CASSSPGTGFYEQYF.

The chain carries TRBV7-2 and TRBJ1-1, with 7 bases fitting TRBD1. Trimming at V came to 5 bases and at J to 11 bases, leaving 17 bases not matched to a gene. The CDR3 has 15 residues. CDR1 is SGHTA and CDR2 is FQGNSA in the germline V gene. The CDR3 loop is CASSPTTGQSARAFF. The CDR3 coding sequence is TGTGCCAGCAGCCCCACGACAGGGCAAAGCGCTAGGGCTTTCTTT.

A few counts support this clonotype. The genes are TRBV7-2 and TRBJ1-6, with D uncertain. CDR1 is SGHTA and CDR2 is FQGNSA in the germline V gene. Trimming removed 5 bases at V and 7 bases at J, with 9 bases between. The CDR3 contains 13 residues. As DNA, the CDR3 is TGTGCCAGCAGCACCCGAAACAATTCACCCCTCCACTTT. This sequence encodes CASSTRNNSPLHF.

The V gene is TRBV20-1, the J gene TRBJ1-5; 7 positions agree with TRBD1. The J segment lost 1 base and the V segment lost 2 bases, leaving 8 bases of the junction unmatched. The CDR3 is made up of 16 amino acids. Germline V gene data show CDR1 as DFQATT and CDR2 as SNEGSKA (reference sequence). Here the CDR3 DNA reads TGCAGTGCTAGATCCCCGGGACAGAAAAGCAATCAGCCCCAGCATTTT. Translating it yields CSARSPGQKSNQPQHF.

The chain uses TRBV15 and TRBJ2-7; 9 bases line up with TRBD1. The germline CDR1 and CDR2 sequences are LNHNV and YYDKDF (reference sequence). This CDR3 region has 16 residues. The J segment lost 0 bases and the V segment lost 4 bases, leaving 7 bases of the junction unmatched. CDR3: CATSINRGPSSYEQYF. The CDR3 DNA is TGTGCCACCAGCATAAACAGGGGGCCAAGCTCCTACGAGCAGTACTTC. The full variable domain, completed using reference TRBV15 and TRBJ2-7, is DAMVIQNPRYQVTQFGKPVTLSCSQTLNHNVMYWYQQKSSQAPKLLFHYYDKDFNNEADTPDNFQSRRPNTSFCFLDIRSPGLGDTAMYLCATSINRGPSSYEQYFGPGTRLTVT.

The chain combines TRBV5-4 with TRBJ2-7; D is unclear. The germline V gene has CDR1 SGHNT and CDR2 YYREEE (reference sequence). This CDR3 contains 14 residues. The V gene lost 0 bases and the J gene lost 0 bases, with 7 bases spanning the gap. The DNA for the CDR3 is TGTGCCAGCAGCTTGGAACCTGACTCCTACGAGCAGTACTTC. This codes for CASSLEPDSYEQYF.